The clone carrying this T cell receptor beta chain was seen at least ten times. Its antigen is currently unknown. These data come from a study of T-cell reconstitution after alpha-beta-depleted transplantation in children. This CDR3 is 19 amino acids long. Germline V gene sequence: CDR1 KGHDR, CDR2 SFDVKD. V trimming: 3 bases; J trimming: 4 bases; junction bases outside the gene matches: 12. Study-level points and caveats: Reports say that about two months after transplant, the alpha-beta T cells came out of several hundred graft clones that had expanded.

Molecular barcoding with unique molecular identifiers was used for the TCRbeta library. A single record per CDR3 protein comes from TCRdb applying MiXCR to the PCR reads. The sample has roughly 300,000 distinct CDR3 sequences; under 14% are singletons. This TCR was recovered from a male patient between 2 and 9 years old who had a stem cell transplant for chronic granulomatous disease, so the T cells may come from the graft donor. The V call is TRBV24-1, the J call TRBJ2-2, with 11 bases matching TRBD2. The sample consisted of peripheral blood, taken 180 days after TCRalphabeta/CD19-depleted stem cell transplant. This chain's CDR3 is CATSDPYLGLAELTGELFF. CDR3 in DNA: TGTGCCACCAGTGATCCCTACCTGGGACTAGCGGAACTCACCGGGGAGCTGTTTTTT.